This record looks at one T cell receptor (beta chain) sequence and its context. The data stem from a study of blood T cell repertoires in COVID-19. The wider study: Donors in the United States, Italy and Spain gave samples during acute or convalescent COVID-19.

Per germline, CDR1 MNHNY and CDR2 SVGAGI (reference sequence). Between the trimmed V and J ends, which lost 6 bases and 4 bases, there was a span of 15 bases. The CDR3 has 14 residues. The method was immunoSEQ multiplex PCR; TCRdb's version includes in-frame clones alone and lacks a portion of them. The sample records hundreds of thousands of clones, 75% to 90% being singletons. Specimen: peripheral blood. This clonotype was sampled from a man aged 35-49 years with acute or convalescent COVID-19. The chain links TRBV6-6 to TRBJ2-5, with D perhaps TRBD1 (6 bases). CDR3 amino acids: CASRPYREIETQYF. CDR3 nucleotide sequence: TGTGCCAGCAGGCCGTACAGGGAGATAGAGACCCAGTACTTC.